Listed below are T cell receptor beta chains from one sample, sequenced in a study of blood T cell repertoires in COVID-19. Sequencing was performed with immunoSEQ multiplex PCR; in TCRdb, only in-frame clones are kept and a portion is missing. Of some 220,000 clones listed, 82% were seen once; the top ten hold approximately 5%. The material sequenced was peripheral blood. The source is a woman in her 70s with COVID-19, enrolled during active disease. Both conserved end residues are part of each CDR3. Fields, in order: D gene, J gene, clone size, V gene, CDR3 DNA, CDR3 protein. A D gene is named only where the DNA matches it firmly. Clone size appears in some rows only: once, few, many, or a class for an expanded clone.

D: .; J: TRBJ1-2; size: .; V: TRBV19; DNA: TGTGCCAGTGTCGAACAGGCCTTAGCTAACTATGGCTACACCTTC; CDR3: CASVEQALANYGYTF
D: .; J: TRBJ1-6; size: .; V: TRBV30; DNA: TGTGCCTGGAGGGGCAGGGGAAGCTCACCCCTCCACTTT; CDR3: CAWRGRGSSPLHF
D: .; J: TRBJ1-3; size: .; V: TRBV10-3; DNA: TGTGCCATCAGTGAGTGGGGGCTAAGAGGAAACACCATATATTTT; CDR3: CAISEWGLRGNTIYF
D: .; J: TRBJ1-5; size: .; V: TRBV6-2/TRBV6-3; DNA: TGTGCCAGCAGTCGACAGTCCAATCAGCCCCAGCATTTT; CDR3: CASSRQSNQPQHF
D: TRBD2; J: TRBJ2-3; size: .; V: TRBV11-3; DNA: TGTGCCAGCAGCTTAGGAGGGGTAGCGGGAGCAGATACGCAGTATTTT; CDR3: CASSLGGVAGADTQYF
D: .; J: TRBJ2-3; size: .; V: TRBV5-4; DNA: TGTGCCAGCAGCTGGGGTGGGGCTAGCGCAGATACGCAGTATTTT; CDR3: CASSWGGASADTQYF
D: .; J: TRBJ1-5; size: .; V: TRBV19; DNA: TGTGCCAGTAGTCTCGAGGGTGTGGTCAATCAGCCCCAGCATTTT; CDR3: CASSLEGVVNQPQHF
D: TRBD1; J: TRBJ2-2; size: .; V: TRBV19; DNA: TGTGCCACCTATCGGGGACAGGGAGGCACCGGGGAGCTGTTTTTT; CDR3: CATYRGQGGTGELFF
D: TRBD2; J: TRBJ2-2; size: .; V: TRBV5-1; DNA: TGCGCCAGCAGTCCCCAAAGCGGGGCTGACGGGGAGCTGTTTTTT; CDR3: CASSPQSGADGELFF
D: TRBD2; J: TRBJ2-5; size: .; V: TRBV11-3; DNA: TGTGCCAGCAGCTCAGGTAGGACTAGAATAGAAGAGACCCAGTACTTC; CDR3: CASSSGRTRIEETQYF
D: TRBD1; J: TRBJ1-4; size: .; V: TRBV7-9; DNA: TGTGCCAGCAGCTACACAGGGGTCACTAATGAAAAACTGTTTTTT; CDR3: CASSYTGVTNEKLFF
D: .; J: TRBJ2-1; size: .; V: TRBV10-3; DNA: TGTGCCATCAGTGATTTACGGGAGCGCAATGAGCAGTTCTTC; CDR3: CAISDLRERNEQFF
D: TRBD1; J: TRBJ2-1; size: .; V: TRBV7-6; DNA: TGTGCCAGCAGCCTAGGGGGACAGGGGATTACGCAGTTCTTC; CDR3: CASSLGGQGITQFF
D: .; J: TRBJ1-4; size: .; V: TRBV28; DNA: TGTGCCAGCAGTACGCCGGCTAGGAATGAAAAACTGTTTTTT; CDR3: CASSTPARNEKLFF
D: TRBD2; J: TRBJ2-7; size: .; V: TRBV29-1; DNA: TGCAGCGTTGAAACGCTAGCGGGAGGCGAGCAGTACTTC; CDR3: CSVETLAGGEQYF
D: .; J: TRBJ1-6; size: .; V: TRBV4-3; DNA: TGCGCCAGCAGCCAACCTGCGGGCGCGGACTCCTATAATTCACCCCTCCACTTT; CDR3: CASSQPAGADSYNSPLHF
D: .; J: TRBJ2-2; size: .; V: TRBV7-9; DNA: TGTGCCAGCAGCTTCCCAGGGTACACCGGGGAGCTGTTTTTT; CDR3: CASSFPGYTGELFF
D: TRBD2; J: TRBJ2-7; size: .; V: TRBV5-1; DNA: TGCGCCAGCAGCCAATCTAGCGGGAGGTTATACGAGCAGTACTTC; CDR3: CASSQSSGRLYEQYF
D: TRBD1; J: TRBJ2-7; size: .; V: TRBV28; DNA: TGTGCCAGCAGTTCCCCAATTCGGACAGGGGGCTACGAGCAGTACTTC; CDR3: CASSSPIRTGGYEQYF
D: .; J: TRBJ1-2; size: once; V: TRBV29-1; DNA: TGCAGTTTCTCAAGGGGCAGCAACTATGGCTACACCTTC; CDR3: CSFSRGSNYGYTF
D: TRBD2; J: TRBJ2-5; size: once; V: TRBV27; DNA: TGTGCCAGCTCCCCACCTAGCGGGAGAAAAGGGACCCAGTACTTC; CDR3: CASSPPSGRKGTQYF
D: TRBD1; J: TRBJ1-6; size: once; V: TRBV6-6; DNA: TGTGCCAGCACCAGGGACAGGAGCTCCTATAATTCACCCCTCCACTTT; CDR3: CASTRDRSSYNSPLHF
D: TRBD2; J: TRBJ2-1; size: .; V: TRBV6-5; DNA: TGTGCCAGCAGTAAGCGAGCGGGAGTTCCGTTCTTC; CDR3: CASSKRAGVPFF
D: TRBD2; J: TRBJ2-7; size: .; V: TRBV9; DNA: TGTGCCAGCAGAACTCAGAATAGCGGGAAGGGACCCTACGAGCAGTACTTC; CDR3: CASRTQNSGKGPYEQYF